These 23 T cell receptor beta chains were all obtained from the same sample, sequenced in a study of T cell repertoires in aging, cancer and after chemotherapy. Multiplex touch-down PCR with TRB-A/B primers amplified rearranged V-D-J TRB sequences. TCRdb redid the calling of the multiplex PCR reads with MiXCR, one entry per CDR3 protein. The table lists around 6,400 distinct CDR3 sequences, approximately 20% of them singletons. TCR beta rearrangements were amplified from peripheral blood genomic DNA. Sequencing was performed on blood. Receptor source: a human donor with a blood cancer.

By its share, this clonotype is medium-sized. The chain uses TRBV27 and TRBJ2-3; possibly TRBD2 for D (6 bases). V lost 6 bases and J lost 1, with 17 bases in between. This CDR3 region has 16 residues. Germline-derived CDR1 and CDR2 are MNHEY and SMNVEV (reference sequence). This CDR3 reads CASRDLAGYGTDTQYF. The DNA for the CDR3 is TGTGCCAGCAGGGACTTGGCGGGGTACGGCACAGATACGCAGTATTTT.

Of note for this clonotype: A clone one base away is much larger, so this may be a read error. The CDR3 DNA sequence: TGTGCCATCAGTGAGTTGACAGGAGAGACCCAGTACTTC. This gives the protein CAISELTGETQYF. This sequence joins TRBV10-3 and TRBJ2-5; D may be TRBD1 (6 bases). V lost 1 base and J lost 4, with 7 bases in between. This CDR3 is 13 amino acids long. CDR1 ENHRY and CDR2 SYGVKD come from the germline V gene.

As for this clonotype: This may be a read error, as it is one base from a much larger clone. The chain has TRBV18 and TRBJ2-5, with D possibly TRBD1 on 6 matching bases. Germline V gene lookup returns CDR1 KGHSH and CDR2 LQKENI. The V gene lost 4 bases and the J gene lost 5 bases, with 11 bases spanning the gap. The CDR3 covers 13 residues. CDR3 in amino acids: CASSRGGVETQYF. The CDR3 coding sequence is TGTGCCAGCTCACGAGGGGGAGTGGAGACCCAGTACTTC.

By proportion, this clonotype is medium-sized (0.01 to 0.1%). The chain uses TRBV11-1 and TRBJ2-2, with unresolved D. V lost 1 base, J lost 7 bases, and 13 bases lay in between. This CDR3 spans 15 amino acids. Germline CDR1 reads SGHAT; CDR2 reads FQDESV (reference sequence). DNA for the CDR3: TGTGCCAGCAGCTTAGGGCAGAAAAATCGCGGGGAGCTGTTTTTT. As protein: CASSLGQKNRGELFF.

In its sample, this clonotype was seen a few times. The chain has TRBV6-4 and TRBJ2-3, with TRBD1 matching over 10 bases. The CDR3 spans 14 residues. V was pared by 2 bases and J by 4 bases, with 0 bases of the junction left unmatched. CDR1 is MRHNA and CDR2 is SNTAGT in the germline V gene. CDR3 in DNA: TGTGCCAGCAGTGACGGACAGGGGGCAGATACGCAGTATTTT. Translated: CASSDGQGADTQYF.

By sample share, this clonotype is medium-sized. The rearrangement joins TRBV6-2 or TRBV6-3 to TRBJ2-7; D is perhaps TRBD1 (6 bases). The V gene lost 7 bases and the J gene lost 2 bases, with 18 bases spanning the gap. From germline, CDR1 is MNHEY and CDR2 SVGEGT. The CDR3 totals 15 residues. The CDR3 is CASTHSGEGAYEQYF. The DNA for the CDR3 is TGTGCCAGCACCCATTCAGGGGAAGGCGCCTACGAGCAGTACTTC.

The chain is built from TRBV2 and TRBJ2-3; possible D gene TRBD1, 6 bases. V shed 3 bases and J shed 7 bases, with 23 bases lying between them. Germline values: CDR1 SNHLY, CDR2 FYNNEI. CDR3 size: 17 residues. The CDR3: CASSDPWGPSIKHTQYF. Here the CDR3 DNA reads TGTGCCAGCAGTGACCCCTGGGGGCCTAGCATAAAGCATACGCAGTATTTT.

The chain has TRBV20-1 and TRBJ2-4; D gene ambiguous. The germline CDR1 and CDR2 sequences are DFQATT and SNEGSKA (reference sequence). Trimming cost V 6 bases and J 6 bases, with 21 bases left between them. This CDR3 region has 15 residues. The CDR3 nucleotides read TGCAGTGCCGCACCCTCCCCGGCAGGAAGAAACATTCAGTACTTC. Its translation: CSAAPSPAGRNIQYF.

The rearrangement uses TRBV7-9 and TRBJ1-1, with 7 positions matching TRBD1. This CDR3 spans 15 amino acids. After removal of 5 bases from V and 2 bases from J, the junction contained 8 bases not matched to a gene. CDR1 SEHNR and CDR2 FQNEAQ come from the germline V gene (reference sequence). CDR3 loop: CASSPRRGPNTEAFF. The DNA of the CDR3 is TGTGCCAGCAGCCCTAGAAGGGGGCCCAACACTGAAGCTTTCTTT.

This clonotype showed up just a few times. The J gene is TRBJ1-1, the V gene TRBV27; 8 bases fit TRBD1. The CDR3 has 14 residues. Germline assignment: CDR1 MNHEY and CDR2 SMNVEV (reference sequence). V shed 7 bases, J shed 0 bases, and the junction held 4 bases outside the gene matches. For the CDR3, the DNA is TGTGCCAGCACCGCGGACAGGGTGAACACTGAAGCTTTCTTT. Its protein is CASTADRVNTEAFF.

This clonotype is termed medium-sized. V gene TRBV27 combines with J gene TRBJ2-4; D gene ambiguous. This CDR3 has 15 amino acids. Deletions cut 5 bases from V and 5 bases from J, with 16 bases between. Germline CDR1 reads MNHEY; CDR2 reads SMNVEV (reference sequence). The CDR3 DNA is TGTGCCAGCAGTAGGGTGGGAATTAGACAAAACATTCAGTACTTC. It specifies CASSRVGIRQNIQYF.

This clonotype was observed a handful of times. The genes are TRBV5-1 and TRBJ2-7, with D possibly matching TRBD1 (6 bases). Trimming took off 2 bases at V and 6 bases at J, with 9 bases between the two ends. CDR1 is SGHRS and CDR2 is YFSETQ in the germline V gene. The CDR3 has 12 residues. This CDR3 is CASSLQGREQYF. The CDR3 region has the DNA TGCGCCAGCAGCTTACAGGGTCGCGAGCAGTACTTC.

The chain has TRBV27 and TRBJ1-1; 8 bases map to TRBD1. The V segment lost 8 bases and the J segment 1 base; nucleotides outside the gene matches: 6. Per the germline V gene, CDR1 is MNHEY and CDR2 is SMNVEV (reference sequence). This CDR3 comprises 14 residues. The CDR3 coding sequence is TGTGCCAGCGGGGGACAGGCTGGGAACACTGAAGCTTTCTTT. This encodes CASGGQAGNTEAFF.

This clonotype rates as medium-sized. This chain uses TRBV6-1 with TRBJ1-2; TRBD1 might be the D (6 bases). Germline CDR1 MNHNS, CDR2 SASEGT. With 3 bases removed from V and 8 bases from J, the gap between germline ends came to 13 bases. The length of the CDR3 is 13 residues. The CDR3 is CASSEGRGVGYTF. CDR3 DNA: TGTGCCAGCAGTGAGGGAAGGGGGGTCGGCTACACCTTC.

The chain employs TRBV11-2 and TRBJ2-1, with 10 nucleotides matching TRBD2. Trimming removed 6 bases from V and 3 bases from J; junction bases left unmatched: 20. The V gene's germline CDR1 is SGHAT and CDR2 FQNNGV. CDR3 length: 20 amino acids. The DNA of the CDR3 is TGTGCCAGCAGGTCAATCAGGACTAGCGGTCCTCGGGGGTTCTACAATGAGCAGTTCTTC. Amino acids: CASRSIRTSGPRGFYNEQFF.

This clonotype is categorized as medium-sized (0.01 to 0.1%). The V call is TRBV6-5, the J call TRBJ2-5; D perhaps matches TRBD1 (6 bases). The V end was cut by 2 bases, the J end by 11 bases, with 12 bases between. The germline V gene has CDR1 MNHEY and CDR2 SVGAGI. The length of the CDR3 is 12 residues. CDR3 amino acids: CASSYPGDPQYF. CDR3 nucleotide sequence: TGTGCCAGCAGTTACCCAGGGGATCCTCAGTACTTC.

This chain joins TRBV19 and TRBJ1-1; 12 positions agree with TRBD1. The CDR3 has 16 amino acids. The V gene end was trimmed by 5 bases and the J gene end by 3 bases; junction bases not matched to a gene: 7. The germline V gene has CDR1 LNHDA and CDR2 SQIVND (reference sequence). DNA of the CDR3: TGTGCCAGTAGTTCGGGACAGGGGGCGGTCTACACTGAAGCTTTCTTT. Protein product: CASSSGQGAVYTEAFF.

The chain carries TRBV5-1 and TRBJ1-1; D is unresolved. Trimming stripped 3 bases from V and 0 bases from J, with 6 bases between. The CDR3 runs 13 residues. Looked up from germline, CDR1 is SGHRS and CDR2 is YFSETQ. In DNA, the CDR3 is TGCGCCAGCAGCTGGTCGATGAACACTGAAGCTTTCTTT. Protein product: CASSWSMNTEAFF.

This clonotype is termed medium-sized. The chain combines TRBV30 with TRBJ1-6, with D hard to call. CDR1 is GTSNPN and CDR2 is SVGIG in the germline V gene (reference sequence). Trimming pared 1 base from V and 4 bases from J, leaving 5 bases between. This CDR3 has 13 amino acids. The CDR3 loop reads CAWSGEYNSPLHF. For the CDR3, the DNA is TGTGCCTGGAGTGGGGAGTATAATTCACCCCTCCACTTT.

This clonotype was seen a few times. The V and J genes are TRBV18 and TRBJ2-7; 13 nucleotides line up with TRBD2. The CDR3 length is 15 residues. The V gene's germline CDR1 is KGHSH and CDR2 LQKENI. J gave up 3 bases and V 4 bases, and 3 bases lay outside the gene matches. The CDR3 spells CASSRGLAGVYEQYF. CDR3 DNA: TGTGCCAGCTCACGAGGACTAGCGGGAGTCTACGAGCAGTACTTC. The full variable domain, its missing parts supplied by reference TRBV18 and TRBJ2-7, is NAGVMQNPRHLVRRRGQEARLRCSPMKGHSHVYWYRQLPEEGLKFMVYLQKENIIDESGMPKERFSAEFPKEGPSILRIQQVVRGDSAAYFCASSRGLAGVYEQYFGPGTRLTVT.

In this sample, this clonotype turned up a few times. V usage is TRBV28 and J usage is TRBJ1-4, with a weak D call TRBD1 (6 bases). Germline-derived CDR1 and CDR2 are MDHEN and SYDVKM. CDR3 length: 12 amino acids. V dropped 4 bases and J dropped 6 bases, with 6 bases sitting between them. CDR3 sequence: CASSSGDEKLFF. The CDR3 region has the DNA TGTGCCAGCAGTTCAGGGGATGAAAAACTGTTTTTT.

This clonotype was detected only a few times. The chain links TRBV18 to TRBJ1-1; TRBD1 might be the D (5 bases). V was pared by 1 base and J by 8 bases, with 8 bases between. The CDR3 consists of 12 residues. Germline CDR1 and CDR2: KGHSH and LQKENI. Here the CDR3 DNA reads TGTGCCAGCTCACCACTTCGGGGGGAAGCTTTCTTT. Its translation is CASSPLRGEAFF.

This clonotype is deemed medium-sized (0.01 to 0.1%). The genes are TRBV6-5 and TRBJ1-5; D not resolved. CDR3 length: 15 amino acids. Trimming took off 2 bases at V and 6 bases at J, with 14 bases between the two ends. CDR1 and CDR2 (germline): MNHEY, SVGAGI. CDR3 DNA sequence: TGTGCCAGCAGTTACGACGGAAGGAAGGGTCAGCCCCAGCATTTT. Translating gives CASSYDGRKGQPQHF.